This T cell receptor (beta chain) was recovered during a study of T cells in localized non-small cell lung cancer. General study results and limits: Compared with tumor, uninvolved adjacent lung displayed greater T cell clonality, ranking highest overall.

Produced via immunoSEQ multiplex PCR; TCRdb's table is partial and in-frame only. The table includes around 30,000 clones, roughly 92% detected once. About this clone itself: Its antigen is currently unknown.

The germline CDR1 and CDR2 sequences are MNHNS and SASEGT. The CDR3 loop spans 16 amino acids. Trimming took off 3 bases at V and 0 bases at J, with 12 bases between the two ends. This chain joins TRBV6-1 and TRBJ1-5, with unresolved D. The input for sequencing was peripheral blood, taken before any cancer treatment. This clonotype was sampled from a woman aged 35-75 years with stage I lung adenocarcinoma. This CDR3 is CASSDGPTYSNQPQHF. In nucleotides, the CDR3 is TGTGCCAGCAGTGACGGGCCCACTTATAGCAATCAGCCCCAGCATTTT.